Listed below are T cell receptor beta chains from one sample, sequenced in a study of Graves' ophthalmopathy and Graves' hyperthyroidism. TCRdb called the multiplex PCR reads again in MiXCR, with one record for every CDR3 protein. The sample carries about 24,000 distinct CDR3 sequences, 48% recorded once. Input material: peripheral blood. All receptors come from an adult woman with stable Graves' hyperthyroidism. CDR3s include the opening cysteine and the closing phenylalanine or tryptophan. D genes are given only for firm matches.

D,J,V,DNA,CDR3
TRBD1,TRBJ2-7,TRBV24-1,TGTGCCACCAGTGATTCGGGACAGGGGGGCTACGAGCAGTACTTC,CATSDSGQGGYEQYF
-,TRBJ1-4,TRBV28,TGTGCCAGCAGTTCCCATCCGGGAGGGGCCGAAAAACTGTTTTTT,CASSSHPGGAEKLFF
TRBD2,TRBJ2-3,TRBV20-1,TGCAGTGCTAGTCTAACTAGCGGGAGCACAGATACGCAGTATTTT,CSASLTSGSTDTQYF
TRBD1,TRBJ2-7,TRBV9,TGTGCCAGCAGCGAAGGGACAGACTTTTCCTACGAGCAGTACTTC,CASSEGTDFSYEQYF
TRBD1,TRBJ2-7,TRBV11-2,TGTGCCAGCCCCGGGACAGGGGTCCACGAGCAGTACTTC,CASPGTGVHEQYF
TRBD1,TRBJ1-6,TRBV20-1,TGCAGTGCTAGAGATTCGAGGGGGCTTAATTCACCCCTCCACTTT,CSARDSRGLNSPLHF
TRBD1,TRBJ2-3,TRBV2,TGTGCCAGCAGGGGACAGGGTGAGCAGTATTTT,CASRGQGEQYF
TRBD1,TRBJ2-3,TRBV14,TGTGCCAGCGCCGACGCGGACAGGGGCACAGATACGCAGTATTTT,CASADADRGTDTQYF
-,TRBJ2-3,TRBV6-6,TGTGCCAGCAGTTACGGGAACACAGATACGCAGTATTTT,CASSYGNTDTQYF
-,TRBJ1-4,TRBV6-4,TGTGCCAGCAAAGGCCCTAATGAAAAACTGTTTTTT,CASKGPNEKLFF
TRBD1,TRBJ2-7,TRBV2,TGTGCCAGCAGCCCTGGGACAGGAGCCTACGAGCAGTACTTC,CASSPGTGAYEQYF
-,TRBJ2-3,TRBV5-8,TGTGCCAGCAGCTTGGCTCGCTACAGCACAGATACGCAGTATTTT,CASSLARYSTDTQYF
-,TRBJ2-3,TRBV5-1,TGCGCCAGCAGCTTGGAGGGCACTGAGCAGTATTTT,CASSLEGTEQYF
TRBD1,TRBJ2-5,TRBV20-1,TGCAGTGCTAGTAGGACAGGGGGCCGAGAGACCCAGTACTTC,CSASRTGGRETQYF
-,TRBJ2-1,TRBV6-6,TGTGCCAGCAGTCCCGGGGAGATCAATGAGCAGTTCTTC,CASSPGEINEQFF